Shown below are 12 T cell receptor beta chains from a single sample sequenced in a study of cytomegalovirus exposure and HLA in healthy donors (dated by TCRdb to the late 2010s). Receptors were amplified or captured by the immunoSEQ multiplex PCR assay. The multiplex PCR relied on a mix of 60 forward primers for TCR Vbeta segments and 13 reverse primers for TCR Jbeta segments. What TCRdb holds here is the immuneACCESS table cut down to in-frame rearrangements. Part of the clones is not present; checked against another copy, under half of the missing clones reflect an unresolved V gene, and the others are unexplained. The sample profile shows over 150,000 clones; about 74% of them were found once. The ten largest clones capture 4% of the sample. Sample: PBMCs. Every receptor here comes from a woman aged 40 to 50 in good health and CMV-seronegative.

A word on this clone: This CDR3 fails to terminate in the conserved phenylalanine or tryptophan, so it likely reflects a read error. This rearrangement joins TRBV6-6 to TRBJ2-2; D gene unclear. V was trimmed by 6 bases and J by 2 bases, leaving 7 bases between them. CDR1 and CDR2 (germline): MNHNY, SVGAGI (reference sequence). The CDR3 runs 13 residues. The chain's CDR3 is CASRNKNTGELFV. DNA of the CDR3: TGTGCCAGCAGAAACAAAAACACCGGGGAGCTGTTTGTT.

The rearrangement uses TRBV29-1 and TRBJ2-3, with a possible D match to TRBD1 (7 bases). The CDR3 is 15 amino acids. V was pared by 3 bases and J by 1 base, with 14 bases between. The germline gives CDR1 SQVTM, CDR2 ANQGSEA. This chain's CDR3 is CSVDSRGDGTDTQYF. The CDR3 DNA reads as TGCAGCGTTGATAGCAGGGGGGACGGCACAGATACGCAGTATTTT.

Worth noting for this clone: The junction departs from the called germline gene at one end, perhaps through a read error. This chain connects TRBV5-4 to TRBJ2-4; TRBD2 agrees at 9 bases. The CDR3 runs to 14 residues. Looked up from germline, CDR1 is SGHNT and CDR2 is YYREEE (reference sequence). CDR3 loop: CASSLGALAGEWNF. In nucleotides, the CDR3 is TGTGCCAGCAGCTTGGGGGCTTTAGCGGGGGAGTGGAACTTC.

The chain has TRBV9 and TRBJ2-5, with 15 bases aligning to TRBD2. Looked up from germline, CDR1 is SGDLS and CDR2 is YYNGEE. Trimming at V came to 0 bases and at J to 1 base, leaving 7 bases not matched to a gene. This CDR3 is built from 19 residues. The CDR3 sequence: CASSVGTSGRAPSQETQYF. The CDR3 bases are TGTGCCAGCAGCGTAGGGACTAGCGGGAGGGCCCCGAGCCAAGAGACCCAGTACTTC.

This chain uses TRBV10-1 with TRBJ1-1, with TRBD1 as a possible D gene (5 bases). Deletions cut 3 bases from V and 9 bases from J, with 8 bases between. This CDR3 has 11 residues. Germline V lookup: CDR1 WNHNN, CDR2 SYGVQD (reference sequence). CDR3 in amino acids: CASSEGVKAFF. The CDR3 DNA reads TGCGCCAGCAGTGAAGGGGTGAAAGCTTTCTTT.

The V call is TRBV7-6, the J call TRBJ2-2; 9 positions match TRBD1. With V trimmed by 5 bases and J by 1 base, 2 bases remained unmatched. Germline CDR1 and CDR2: SGHVS and FNYEAQ. CDR3 length: 15 residues. The DNA of the CDR3 is TGTGCCAGCAGCCGGGACAGGGTGAACACCGGGGAGCTGTTTTTT. Translated: CASSRDRVNTGELFF.

This chain connects TRBV28 to TRBJ2-5; 9 nucleotides agree with TRBD1. With the DNA end fitting TRBJ2-7 better, the J assignment may be wrong. This CDR3 comprises 17 residues. Germline CDR1 reads MDHEN; CDR2 reads SYDVKM. The CDR3 loop is CASSPPHGTGLHYEQYF. CDR3 DNA: TGTGCCAGCAGTCCCCCCCATGGGACAGGGCTTCACTACGAGCAGTACTTC.

This chain uses TRBV5-1 with TRBJ1-3, with TRBD1 as a possible D gene (6 bases). V was shortened by 3 bases and J by 4 bases, with 11 bases between the two germline ends. This CDR3 is built from 14 residues. In germline, CDR1 is SGHRS, CDR2 YFSETQ. This chain's CDR3 is CASSSQGSGNTIYF. The CDR3 nucleotides are TGCGCCAGCAGCTCACAGGGCTCCGGAAACACCATATATTTT.

This clone came up a few times. V and J are TRBV7-9 and TRBJ2-5, with a weak D call TRBD2 (6 bases). This CDR3 spans 14 amino acids. Looked up from germline, CDR1 is SEHNR and CDR2 is FQNEAQ (reference sequence). The V end lost 6 bases, the J end lost 6 bases, and 17 bases lay between the germline ends. The CDR3 sequence: CASSLDGEVKTQYF. CDR3 DNA sequence: TGTGCCAGCAGTCTGGACGGGGAGGTAAAGACCCAGTACTTC.

The chain has TRBV5-6 and TRBJ2-7; TRBD2 matches at 9 bases. V gave up 0 bases and J gave up 0 bases; unmatched junction bases: 1. This CDR3 is 15 amino acids long. In germline, CDR1 is SGHDT, CDR2 YYEEEE. Here the CDR3 reads CASSLGSGGSYEQYF. The CDR3 region has the DNA TGTGCCAGCAGCTTGGGTAGCGGGGGCTCCTACGAGCAGTACTTC.

This rearrangement joins TRBV28 to TRBJ2-1; 9 bases are a match to TRBD1. V dropped 2 bases and J dropped 7; count of bases not matched to a gene: 9. Germline V CDR1 and CDR2: MDHEN, SYDVKM. This CDR3 contains 16 residues. The DNA of the CDR3 is TGTGCCAGCAGTTTAGAGGGACAGGGAAGGGGAAATGAGCAGTTCTTC. Translated, it gives CASSLEGQGRGNEQFF.

This clone was seen a handful of times. The chain uses TRBV6-5 and TRBJ2-7; 11 bases are shared with TRBD1. The length of the CDR3 is 15 residues. Germline CDR1 is MNHEY and CDR2 is SVGAGI. With V trimmed by 2 bases and J by 0 bases, 0 bases remained unmatched. CDR3 DNA sequence: TGTGCCAGCAGTTACGGGACAGGGGGCTCCTACGAGCAGTACTTC. This translates into CASSYGTGGSYEQYF.